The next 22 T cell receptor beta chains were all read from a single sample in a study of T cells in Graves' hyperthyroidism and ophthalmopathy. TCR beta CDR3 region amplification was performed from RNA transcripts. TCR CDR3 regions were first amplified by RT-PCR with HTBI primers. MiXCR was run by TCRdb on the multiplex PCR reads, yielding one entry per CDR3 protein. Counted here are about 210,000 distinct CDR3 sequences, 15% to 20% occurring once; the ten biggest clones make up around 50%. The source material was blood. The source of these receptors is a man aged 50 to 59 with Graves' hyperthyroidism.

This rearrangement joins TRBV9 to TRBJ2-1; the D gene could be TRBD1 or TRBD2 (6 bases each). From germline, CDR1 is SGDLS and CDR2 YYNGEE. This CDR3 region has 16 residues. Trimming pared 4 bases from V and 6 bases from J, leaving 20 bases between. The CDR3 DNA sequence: TGTGCCAGCAGCCCCCGGTGGGGGGCGAGGCTCAATGAGCAGTTCTTC. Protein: CASSPRWGARLNEQFF.

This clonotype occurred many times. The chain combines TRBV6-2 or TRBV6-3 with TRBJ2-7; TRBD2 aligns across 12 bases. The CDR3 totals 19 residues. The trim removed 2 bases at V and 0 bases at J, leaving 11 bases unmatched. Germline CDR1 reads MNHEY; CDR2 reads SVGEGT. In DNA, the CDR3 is TGTGCCAGCAGTTACAACCCTCTAGCGGGAGGGTCTTACTCCTACGAGCAGTACTTC. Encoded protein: CASSYNPLAGGSYSYEQYF.

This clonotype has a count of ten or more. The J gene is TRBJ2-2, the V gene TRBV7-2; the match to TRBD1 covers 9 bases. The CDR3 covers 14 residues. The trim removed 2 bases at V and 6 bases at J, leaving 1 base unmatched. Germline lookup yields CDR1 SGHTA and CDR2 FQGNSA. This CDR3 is CASSLRDRAGELFF. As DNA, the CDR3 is TGTGCCAGCAGCTTACGGGACAGGGCCGGGGAGCTGTTTTTT. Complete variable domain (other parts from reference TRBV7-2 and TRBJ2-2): GAGVSQSPSNKVTEKGKDVELRCDPISGHTALYWYRQSLGQGLEFLIYFQGNSAPDKSGLPSDRFSAERTGGSVSTLTIQRTQQEDSAVYLCASSLRDRAGELFFGEGSRLTVL.

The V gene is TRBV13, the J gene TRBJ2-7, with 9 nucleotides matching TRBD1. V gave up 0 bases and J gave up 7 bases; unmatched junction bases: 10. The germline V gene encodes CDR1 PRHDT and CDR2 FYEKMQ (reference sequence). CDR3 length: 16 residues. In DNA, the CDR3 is TGTGCCAGCAGCTTAGGGGGACAGGGTCTAATGTGGGAGCAGTACTTC. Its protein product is CASSLGGQGLMWEQYF.

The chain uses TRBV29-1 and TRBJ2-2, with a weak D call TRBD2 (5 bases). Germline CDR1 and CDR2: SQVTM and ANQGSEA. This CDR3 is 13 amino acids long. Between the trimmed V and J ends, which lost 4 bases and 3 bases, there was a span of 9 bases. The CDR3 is CSVVVGDTGELFF. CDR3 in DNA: TGCAGCGTTGTTGTCGGGGACACCGGGGAGCTGTTTTTT.

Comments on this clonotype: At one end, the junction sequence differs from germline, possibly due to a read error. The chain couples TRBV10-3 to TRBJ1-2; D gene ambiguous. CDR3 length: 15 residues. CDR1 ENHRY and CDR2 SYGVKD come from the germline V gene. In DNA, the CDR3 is TGTGTCATCAGTGACGCCTCCCCCGGGAGAGGTGGCTACACCTTC. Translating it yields CVISDASPGRGGYTF.

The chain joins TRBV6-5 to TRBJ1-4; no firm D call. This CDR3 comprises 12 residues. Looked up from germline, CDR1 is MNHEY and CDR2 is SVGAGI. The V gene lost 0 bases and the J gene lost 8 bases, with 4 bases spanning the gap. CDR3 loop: CASSYSDEKLFF. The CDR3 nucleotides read TGTGCCAGCAGTTACTCGGACGAAAAACTGTTTTTT.

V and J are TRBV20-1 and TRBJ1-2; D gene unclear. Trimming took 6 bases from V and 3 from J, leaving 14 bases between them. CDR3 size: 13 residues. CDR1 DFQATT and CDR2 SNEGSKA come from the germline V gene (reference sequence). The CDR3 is CSAGSRADYGYTF. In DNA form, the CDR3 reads TGCAGTGCCGGGTCGCGGGCTGACTATGGCTACACCTTC.

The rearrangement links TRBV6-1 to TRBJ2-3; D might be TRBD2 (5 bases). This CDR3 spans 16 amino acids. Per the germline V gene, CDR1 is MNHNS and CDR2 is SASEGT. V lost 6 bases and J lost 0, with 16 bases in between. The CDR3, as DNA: TGTGCCAGCAGCCCTCGATCGGGGAAGAGCACAGATACGCAGTATTTT. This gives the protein CASSPRSGKSTDTQYF.

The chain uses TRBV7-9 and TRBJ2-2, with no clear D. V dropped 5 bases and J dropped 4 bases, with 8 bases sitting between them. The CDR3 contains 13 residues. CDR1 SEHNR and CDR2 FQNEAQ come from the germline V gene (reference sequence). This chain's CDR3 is CASSGFITGELFF. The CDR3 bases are TGTGCCAGCAGCGGTTTTATCACCGGGGAGCTGTTTTTT.

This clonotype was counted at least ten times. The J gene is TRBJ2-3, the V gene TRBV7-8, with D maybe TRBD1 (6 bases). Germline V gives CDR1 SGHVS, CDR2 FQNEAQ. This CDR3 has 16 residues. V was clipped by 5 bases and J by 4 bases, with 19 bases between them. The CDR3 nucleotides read TGTGCCAGCAGCCTATGGGGGAACAGGGTCGCAGATACGCAGTATTTT. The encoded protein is CASSLWGNRVADTQYF.

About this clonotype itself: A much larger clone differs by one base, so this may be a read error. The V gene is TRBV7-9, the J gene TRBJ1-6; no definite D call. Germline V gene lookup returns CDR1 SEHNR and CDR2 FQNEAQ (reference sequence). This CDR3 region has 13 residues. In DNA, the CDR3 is TGTGCCAGCAGCTTTAGCTATAATTCACCCCCCCACTTT. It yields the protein CASSFSYNSPPHF.

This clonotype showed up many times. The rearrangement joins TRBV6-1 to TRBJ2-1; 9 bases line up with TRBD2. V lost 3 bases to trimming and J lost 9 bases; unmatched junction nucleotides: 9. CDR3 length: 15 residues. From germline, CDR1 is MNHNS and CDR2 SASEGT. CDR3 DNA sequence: TGTGCCAGCAGTGATGAGGTAGCGGGAGCTGGTGAGCAGTTCTTC. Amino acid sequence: CASSDEVAGAGEQFF.

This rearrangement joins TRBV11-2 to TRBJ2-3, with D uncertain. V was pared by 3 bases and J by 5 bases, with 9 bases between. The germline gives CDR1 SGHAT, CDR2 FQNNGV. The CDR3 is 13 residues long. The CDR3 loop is CASSFFAEDTQYF. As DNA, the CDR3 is TGTGCCAGCAGCTTCTTCGCCGAAGATACGCAGTATTTT.

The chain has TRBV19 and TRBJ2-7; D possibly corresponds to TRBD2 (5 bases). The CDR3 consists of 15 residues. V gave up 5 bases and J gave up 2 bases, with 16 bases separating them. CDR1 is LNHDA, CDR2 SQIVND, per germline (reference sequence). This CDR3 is CASSFVHAGPYEQYF. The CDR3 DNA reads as TGTGCCAGTAGTTTCGTCCACGCGGGCCCCTACGAGCAGTACTTC.

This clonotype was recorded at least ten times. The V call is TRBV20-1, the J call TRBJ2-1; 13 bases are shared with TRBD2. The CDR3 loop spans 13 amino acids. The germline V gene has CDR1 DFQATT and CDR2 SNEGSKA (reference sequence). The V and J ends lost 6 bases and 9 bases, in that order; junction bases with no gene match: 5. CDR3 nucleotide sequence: TGCAGTGCCCAGGGACTAGCGGGACGTGAGCAGTTCTTC. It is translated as CSAQGLAGREQFF.

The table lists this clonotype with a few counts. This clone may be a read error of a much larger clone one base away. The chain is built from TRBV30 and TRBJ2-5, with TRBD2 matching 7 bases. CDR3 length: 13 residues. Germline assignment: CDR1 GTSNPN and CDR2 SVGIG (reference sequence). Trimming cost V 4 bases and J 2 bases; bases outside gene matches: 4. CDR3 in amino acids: CAWTPSGQETQYF. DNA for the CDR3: TGTGCCTGGACCCCTAGCGGACAAGAGACCCAGTACTTC. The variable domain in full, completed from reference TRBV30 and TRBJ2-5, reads SQTIHQWPATLVQPVGSPLSLECTVEGTSNPNLYWYRQAAGRGLQLLFYSVGIGQISSEVPQNLSASRPQDRQFILSSKKLLLSDSGFYLCAWTPSGQETQYFGPGTRLLVL.

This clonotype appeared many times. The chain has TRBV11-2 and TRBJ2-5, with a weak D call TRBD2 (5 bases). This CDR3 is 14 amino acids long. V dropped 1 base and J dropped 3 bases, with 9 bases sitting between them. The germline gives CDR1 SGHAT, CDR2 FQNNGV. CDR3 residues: CASSLVSGKETQYF. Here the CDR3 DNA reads TGTGCCAGCAGCTTAGTCTCGGGAAAAGAGACCCAGTACTTC.

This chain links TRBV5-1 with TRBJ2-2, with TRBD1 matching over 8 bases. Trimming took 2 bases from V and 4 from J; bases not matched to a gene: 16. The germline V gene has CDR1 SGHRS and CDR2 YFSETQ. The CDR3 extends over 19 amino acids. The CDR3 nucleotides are TGCGCCAGCAGCTTCCCCGCGATGTATACAGGGGGATCCACCGGGGAGCTGTTTTTT. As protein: CASSFPAMYTGGSTGELFF.

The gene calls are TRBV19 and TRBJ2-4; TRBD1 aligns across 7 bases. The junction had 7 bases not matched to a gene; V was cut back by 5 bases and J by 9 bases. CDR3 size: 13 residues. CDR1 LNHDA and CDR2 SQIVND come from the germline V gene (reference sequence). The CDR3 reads CASSYTGVGIQYF. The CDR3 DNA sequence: TGTGCCAGTAGTTACACAGGGGTGGGCATTCAGTACTTC. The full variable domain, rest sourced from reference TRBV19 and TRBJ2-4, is DGGITQSPKYLFRKEGQNVTLSCEQNLNHDAMYWYRQDPGQGLRLIYYSQIVNDFQKGDIAEGYSVSREKKESFPLTVTSAQKNPTAFYLCASSYTGVGIQYFGAGTRLSVL.

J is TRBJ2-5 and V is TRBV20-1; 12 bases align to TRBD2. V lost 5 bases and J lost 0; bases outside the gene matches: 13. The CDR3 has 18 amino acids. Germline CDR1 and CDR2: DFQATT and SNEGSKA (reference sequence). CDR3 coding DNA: TGCAGTGCTCCCCCTTACCGACTAGCGGGGGCAAACCAAGAGACCCAGTACTTC. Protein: CSAPPYRLAGANQETQYF.

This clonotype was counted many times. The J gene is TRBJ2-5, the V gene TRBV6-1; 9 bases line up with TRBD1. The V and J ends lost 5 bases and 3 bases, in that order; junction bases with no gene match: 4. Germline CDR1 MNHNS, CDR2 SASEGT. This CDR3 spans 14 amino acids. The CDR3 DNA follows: TGTGCCAGCAGTCGCCGACAGGGGGAAGAGACCCAGTACTTC. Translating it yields CASSRRQGEETQYF.